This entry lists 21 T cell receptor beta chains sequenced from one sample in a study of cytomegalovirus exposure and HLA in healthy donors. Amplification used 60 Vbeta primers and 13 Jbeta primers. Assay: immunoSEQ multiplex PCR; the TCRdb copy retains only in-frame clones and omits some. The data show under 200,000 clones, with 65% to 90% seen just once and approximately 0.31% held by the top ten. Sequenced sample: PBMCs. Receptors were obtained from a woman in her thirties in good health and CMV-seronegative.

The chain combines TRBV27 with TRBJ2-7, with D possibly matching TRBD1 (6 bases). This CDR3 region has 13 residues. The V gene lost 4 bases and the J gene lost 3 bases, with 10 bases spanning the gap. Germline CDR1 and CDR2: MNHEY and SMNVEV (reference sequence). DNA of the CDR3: TGTGCCAGCAGTTACCGGGACAACTACGAGCAGTACTTC. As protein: CASSYRDNYEQYF.

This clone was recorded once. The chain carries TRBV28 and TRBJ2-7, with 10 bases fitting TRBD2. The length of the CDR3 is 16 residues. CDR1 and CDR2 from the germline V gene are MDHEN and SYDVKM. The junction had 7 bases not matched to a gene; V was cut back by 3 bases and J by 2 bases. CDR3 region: CASSFKREGLAYEQYF. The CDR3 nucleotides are TGTGCCAGCAGTTTTAAGCGGGAGGGCCTCGCCTACGAGCAGTACTTC.

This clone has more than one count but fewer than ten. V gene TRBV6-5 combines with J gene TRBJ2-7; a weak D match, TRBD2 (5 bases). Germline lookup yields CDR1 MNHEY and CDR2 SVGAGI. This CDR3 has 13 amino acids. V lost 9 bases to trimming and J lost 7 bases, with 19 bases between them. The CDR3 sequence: CASGLTGGGEQYF. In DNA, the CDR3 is TGTGCCAGTGGGCTGACTGGTGGCGGGGAGCAGTACTTC.

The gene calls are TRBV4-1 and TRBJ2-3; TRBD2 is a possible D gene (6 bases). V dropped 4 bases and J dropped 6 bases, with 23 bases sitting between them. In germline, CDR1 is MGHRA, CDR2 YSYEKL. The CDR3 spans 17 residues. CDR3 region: CASSLTPSSGPVDTQYF. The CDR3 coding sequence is TGCGCCAGCAGCCTCACCCCTAGTAGCGGCCCCGTCGATACGCAGTATTTT.

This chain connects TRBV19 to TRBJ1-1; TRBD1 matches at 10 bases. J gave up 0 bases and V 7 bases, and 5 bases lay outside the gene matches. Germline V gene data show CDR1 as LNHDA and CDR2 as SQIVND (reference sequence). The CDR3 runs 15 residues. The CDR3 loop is CASTQGQGMNTEAFF. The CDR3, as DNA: TGTGCCAGTACCCAGGGACAGGGGATGAACACTGAAGCTTTCTTT.

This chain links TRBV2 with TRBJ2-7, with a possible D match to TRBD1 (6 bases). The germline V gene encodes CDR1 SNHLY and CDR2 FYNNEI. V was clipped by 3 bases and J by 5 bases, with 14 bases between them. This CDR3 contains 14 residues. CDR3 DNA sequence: TGTGCCAGCAGTGAGCAGGGGCCTTTAGACGAGCAGTACTTC. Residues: CASSEQGPLDEQYF.

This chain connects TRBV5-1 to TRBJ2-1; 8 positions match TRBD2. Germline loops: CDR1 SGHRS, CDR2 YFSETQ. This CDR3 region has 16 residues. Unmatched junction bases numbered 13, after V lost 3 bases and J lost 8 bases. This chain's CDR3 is CASSSLGLADGDEQFF. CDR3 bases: TGCGCCAGCAGCTCCTTAGGACTAGCCGACGGTGATGAGCAGTTCTTC.

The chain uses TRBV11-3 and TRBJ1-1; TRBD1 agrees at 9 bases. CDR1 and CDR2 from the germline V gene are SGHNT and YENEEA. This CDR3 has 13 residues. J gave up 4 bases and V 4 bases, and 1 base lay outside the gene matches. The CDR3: CASSWDRATEAFF. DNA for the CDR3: TGTGCCAGCAGCTGGGACAGGGCCACTGAAGCTTTCTTT.

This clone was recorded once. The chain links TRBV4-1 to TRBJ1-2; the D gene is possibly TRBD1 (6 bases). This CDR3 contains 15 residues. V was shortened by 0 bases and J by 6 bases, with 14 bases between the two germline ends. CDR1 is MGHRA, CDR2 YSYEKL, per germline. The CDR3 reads CASSQEGGGGNGYTF. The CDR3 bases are TGCGCCAGCAGCCAAGAGGGGGGGGGCGGGAATGGCTACACCTTC.

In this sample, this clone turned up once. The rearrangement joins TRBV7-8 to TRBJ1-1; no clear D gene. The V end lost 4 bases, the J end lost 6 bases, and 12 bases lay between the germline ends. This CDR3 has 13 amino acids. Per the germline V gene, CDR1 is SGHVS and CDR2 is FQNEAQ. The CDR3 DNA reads TGTGCCAGCAGCTCCCAACGGGTCGCTGAAGCTTTCTTT. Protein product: CASSSQRVAEAFF.

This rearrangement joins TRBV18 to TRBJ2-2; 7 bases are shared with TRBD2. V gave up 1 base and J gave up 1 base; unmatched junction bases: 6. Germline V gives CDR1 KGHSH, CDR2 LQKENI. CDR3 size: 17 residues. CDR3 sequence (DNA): TGTGCCAGCTCACCACTTTTCGCGGGGGAGAACACCGGGGAGCTGTTTTTT. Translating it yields CASSPLFAGENTGELFF.

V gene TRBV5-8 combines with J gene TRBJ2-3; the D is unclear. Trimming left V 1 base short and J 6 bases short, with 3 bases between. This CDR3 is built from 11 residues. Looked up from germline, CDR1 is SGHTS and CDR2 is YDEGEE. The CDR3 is CASSLYDTQYF. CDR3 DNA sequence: TGTGCCAGCAGCTTGTATGATACGCAGTATTTT.

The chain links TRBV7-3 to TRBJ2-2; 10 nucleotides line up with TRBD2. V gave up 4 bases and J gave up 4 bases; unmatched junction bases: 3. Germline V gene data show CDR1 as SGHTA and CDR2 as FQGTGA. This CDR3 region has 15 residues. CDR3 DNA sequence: TGTGCCAGCAGCTCAAGCGGGGGGGCCACCGGGGAGCTGTTTTTT. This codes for CASSSSGGATGELFF.

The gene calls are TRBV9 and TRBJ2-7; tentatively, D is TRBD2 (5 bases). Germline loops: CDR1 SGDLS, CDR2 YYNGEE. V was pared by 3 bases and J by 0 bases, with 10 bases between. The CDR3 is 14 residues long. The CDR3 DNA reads TGTGCCAGCAGCGGCCGGGGTGGCTCCTACGAGCAGTACTTC. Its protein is CASSGRGGSYEQYF.

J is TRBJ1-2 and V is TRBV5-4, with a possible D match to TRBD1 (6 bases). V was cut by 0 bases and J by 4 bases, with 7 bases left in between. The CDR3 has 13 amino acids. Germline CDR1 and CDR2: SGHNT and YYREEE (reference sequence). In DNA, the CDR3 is TGTGCCAGCAGCTTGGAACAGGGCTATGGCTACACCTTC. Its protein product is CASSLEQGYGYTF.

In DNA, the CDR3 is TGTGCCAGCAGCTTAGCGGCCAGCGGAGGCCCGCGCACAGATACGCAGTATTTT. Translation: CASSLAASGGPRTDTQYF. This chain joins TRBV7-9 and TRBJ2-3, with D tentatively TRBD2 (5 bases). The CDR3 runs 18 residues. From germline, CDR1 is SEHNR and CDR2 FQNEAQ (reference sequence). The V gene lost 0 bases and the J gene lost 1 base, with 17 bases spanning the gap.

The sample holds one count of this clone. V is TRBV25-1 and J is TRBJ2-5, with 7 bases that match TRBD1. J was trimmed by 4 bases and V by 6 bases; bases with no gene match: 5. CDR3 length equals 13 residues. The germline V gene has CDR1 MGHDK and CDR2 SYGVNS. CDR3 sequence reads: CASRMTGSETQYF. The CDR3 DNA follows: TGTGCCAGCAGAATGACAGGGTCAGAGACCCAGTACTTC.

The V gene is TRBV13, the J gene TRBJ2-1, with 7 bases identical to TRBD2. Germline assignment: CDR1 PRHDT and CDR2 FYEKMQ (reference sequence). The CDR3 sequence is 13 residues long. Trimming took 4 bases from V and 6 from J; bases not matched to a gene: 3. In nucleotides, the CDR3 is TGTGCCAGCAGCTCCGGACTAGTCAATGAGCAGTTCTTC. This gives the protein CASSSGLVNEQFF.

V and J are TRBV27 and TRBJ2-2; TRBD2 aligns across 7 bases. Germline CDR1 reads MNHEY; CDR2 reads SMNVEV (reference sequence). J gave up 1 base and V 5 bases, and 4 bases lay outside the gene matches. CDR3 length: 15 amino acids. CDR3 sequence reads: CASSKASGNTGELFF. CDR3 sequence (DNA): TGTGCCAGCAGTAAGGCTAGCGGGAACACCGGGGAGCTGTTTTTT.

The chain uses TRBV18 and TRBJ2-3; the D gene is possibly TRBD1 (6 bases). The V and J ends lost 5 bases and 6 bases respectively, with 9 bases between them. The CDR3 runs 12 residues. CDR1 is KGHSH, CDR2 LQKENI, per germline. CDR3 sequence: CASSGQMDTQYF. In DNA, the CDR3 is TGTGCCAGCTCAGGACAGATGGATACGCAGTATTTT.

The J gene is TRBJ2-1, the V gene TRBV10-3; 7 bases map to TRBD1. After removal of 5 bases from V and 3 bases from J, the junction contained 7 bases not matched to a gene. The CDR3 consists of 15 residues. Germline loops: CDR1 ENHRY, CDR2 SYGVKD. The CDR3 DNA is TGTGCCATCAGTTCAGACGGGACAGACTACAATGAGCAGTTCTTC. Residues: CAISSDGTDYNEQFF.